These 4 T cell receptor beta chains were sequenced from one sample in a study of PD-1 blockade in classical Hodgkin lymphoma. Repertoires were generated with immunoSEQ multiplex PCR, while TCRdb's copy carries only in-frame clones and drops some. The data show just over 50,000 clones, with around two thirds seen just once and around 15% held by the top ten. Every single patient, without exception, relapsed after autologous stem cell transplantation, and brentuximab vedotin exposure varied. The specimen was peripheral blood mononuclear cells (PBMCs), collected before the second cycle of nivolumab. The source is a human donor with classical Hodgkin lymphoma.

The chain uses TRBV4-2 and TRBJ1-5; D gene ambiguous. This CDR3 is 12 amino acids long. Trimming removed 3 bases from V and 11 bases from J, with 11 bases in between. Germline V gene data show CDR1 as LGHNA and CDR2 as YNFKEQ. CDR3 bases: TGTGCCAGCAGCCAGATTAGCGGAGCCCAGCATTTT. Protein sequence: CASSQISGAQHF.

The chain carries TRBV4-1 and TRBJ2-7, with TRBD2 as a possible D gene (6 bases). Trimming shortened V by 4 bases and J by 7 bases, and 17 bases separated the two germline ends. CDR3 size: 14 residues. Germline-derived CDR1 and CDR2 are MGHRA and YSYEKL. The CDR3 DNA follows: TGCGCCAGCAGCCTAGGGAGGACCGAGCGGGAGCAGTACTTC. As protein: CASSLGRTEREQYF.

This clone was detected only a few times. This chain uses TRBV9 with TRBJ2-1; D uncertain. Germline V lookup: CDR1 SGDLS, CDR2 YYNGEE. Trimming left V 3 bases short and J 5 bases short, with 6 bases between. This CDR3 has 12 residues. CDR3 amino acids: CASSGSNNEQFF. DNA for the CDR3: TGTGCCAGCAGCGGCAGCAACAATGAGCAGTTCTTC.

CDR3 in DNA: TGTGCCAGCAGCGTGAGCCTAAACTCCTACGAGCAGTACTTC. It specifies CASSVSLNSYEQYF. The chain combines TRBV9 with TRBJ2-7, with D hard to call. The germline gives CDR1 SGDLS, CDR2 YYNGEE. V was clipped by 2 bases and J by 0 bases, with 9 bases between them. The CDR3 is made up of 14 amino acids.